These 7 T cell receptor beta chains came from one sample sequenced in a study of beta chain features in type 1 diabetes. Study results and limitations: When Type 1 diabetes patients were examined, their TCRB CDR3s proved moderately but significantly shorter in all four CD4+ subsets.

Their antigen targets remain unknown. Since all of the isolated RNA was reverse transcribed, expressed TCRB transcripts were what got sequenced. TCRdb keeps only in-frame clones here, not all; method: immunoSEQ multiplex PCR. Here the sample spans over 55,000 clones, 52% being singletons. What was sequenced was Tregs from blood. Source of these receptors: a woman in her forties with type 1 diabetes.

The chain joins TRBV9 to TRBJ2-5; a possible D gene is TRBD2 (7 bases). CDR3 length equals 15 residues. Germline V lookup: CDR1 SGDLS, CDR2 YYNGEE. The V and J ends lost 4 bases and 4 bases respectively, with 17 bases between them. CDR3 protein: CASSSRSGGPETQYF. CDR3 coding DNA: TGTGCCAGCAGCTCCCGGTCGGGGGGCCCAGAGACCCAGTACTTC.

This sequence joins TRBV7-2 and TRBJ2-5, with D possibly matching TRBD2 (6 bases). The CDR3 has 15 amino acids. Germline assignment: CDR1 SGHTA and CDR2 FQGNSA. The germline V and J ends were trimmed by 5 bases and 0 bases, with 13 bases remaining between them. DNA of the CDR3: TGTGCCAGCAGCCCTTTAGGAGGGCACCAAGAGACCCAGTACTTC. This encodes CASSPLGGHQETQYF.

This clone was detected only once. The chain is built from TRBV4-2 and TRBJ2-1; D uncertain. This CDR3 region has 14 residues. The V and J ends lost 0 bases and 5 bases respectively, with 8 bases between them. From germline, CDR1 is LGHNA and CDR2 YNFKEQ. The CDR3 region has the DNA TGTGCCAGCAGCCAAGACCCCCAAAACAATGAGCAGTTCTTC. Its translation is CASSQDPQNNEQFF.

Remarks on this clone: Other DNA sequences in the sample encode the same CDR3. The chain joins TRBV20-1 to TRBJ1-1; D gene uncertain. V was shortened by 4 bases and J by 1 base, with 4 bases between the two germline ends. Per the germline V gene, CDR1 is DFQATT and CDR2 is SNEGSKA (reference sequence). CDR3 length equals 11 residues. CDR3 DNA: TGCAGTGCTACCGGGAACACTGAAGCTTTCTTT. It encodes CSATGNTEAFF.

The chain employs TRBV7-2 and TRBJ1-5; 7 bases align to TRBD1. The length of the CDR3 is 14 residues. CDR1 and CDR2 (germline): SGHTA, FQGNSA. Trimming took 7 bases from V and 10 from J; bases not matched to a gene: 13. The CDR3 DNA reads TGTGCCAGCACCGGAAGGACAGGTCTCTTCCCCCAGCATTTT. Amino acids: CASTGRTGLFPQHF.

The chain's CDR3 is CASSRDSYYEQYF. As DNA, the CDR3 is TGTGCCAGCTCGCGGGACAGTTACTACGAGCAGTACTTC. This chain links TRBV18 with TRBJ2-7, with D possibly being TRBD1 (7 bases). The germline V gene has CDR1 KGHSH and CDR2 LQKENI. Trimming took off 6 bases at V and 3 bases at J, with 12 bases between the two ends. The CDR3 length is 13 residues. Complete variable domain (other parts from reference TRBV18 and TRBJ2-7): NAGVMQNPRHLVRRRGQEARLRCSPMKGHSHVYWYRQLPEEGLKFMVYLQKENIIDESGMPKERFSAEFPKEGPSILRIQQVVRGDSAAYFCASSRDSYYEQYFGPGTRLTVT.

The chain combines TRBV5-1 with TRBJ2-7; TRBD2 might be the D (7 bases). The CDR3 totals 16 residues. V lost 3 bases to trimming and J lost 7 bases, with 23 bases between them. Germline V lookup: CDR1 SGHRS, CDR2 YFSETQ. CDR3 region: CASSSARGGPPREQYF. CDR3 nucleotides: TGCGCCAGCAGCTCGGCGAGGGGGGGCCCCCCTCGGGAGCAGTACTTC.